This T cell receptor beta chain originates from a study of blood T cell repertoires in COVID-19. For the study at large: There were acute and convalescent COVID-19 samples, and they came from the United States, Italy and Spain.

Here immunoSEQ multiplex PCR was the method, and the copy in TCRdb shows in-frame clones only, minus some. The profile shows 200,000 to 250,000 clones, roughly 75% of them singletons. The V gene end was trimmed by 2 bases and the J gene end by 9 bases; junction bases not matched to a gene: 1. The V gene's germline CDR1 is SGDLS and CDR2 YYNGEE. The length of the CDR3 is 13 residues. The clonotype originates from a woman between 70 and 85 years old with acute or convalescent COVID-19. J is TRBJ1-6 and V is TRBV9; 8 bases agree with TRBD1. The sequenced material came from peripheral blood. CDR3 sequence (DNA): TGTGCCAGCAGCGTTGACAGGGGTTCACCCCTCCACTTT. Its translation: CASSVDRGSPLHF.